This T cell receptor (beta chain) was captured by sequencing in a study of T cell repertoires in cytomegalovirus infection. Background on the study: Signatures in public TCR beta sequences pointed to both CMV infection and matching HLA type.

Each CDR3 protein gets one entry after TCRdb re-called the reads with MiXCR. The sample consists of approximately 500,000 distinct CDR3 sequences, more than 15% of them appearing once. This clonotype appeared many times. Its antigen remains unidentified. Per germline, CDR1 SEHNR and CDR2 FQNEAQ (reference sequence). The V and J ends lost 5 bases and 1 base respectively, with 11 bases between them. CDR3 length equals 14 residues. Study-level points and caveats: The study identified carriers of CMV plus the relevant HLA from cumulative public TCR beta family frequency. The ex vivo response was dominated by HLA-C-restricted CMV-specific TCR beta clonotypes.

The material sequenced was CD8+ T cells from PBMCs. The genes are TRBV7-9 and TRBJ1-1; possibly TRBD1 for D (5 bases). This clonotype originated in a human donor in good health (CMV status not recorded). Some clones in this sample may be carry-over from other donors' samples. The CDR3 region has the DNA TGTGCCAGCAGCCGGGGGGGTTGGAACACTGAAGCTTTCTTT. This translates into CASSRGGWNTEAFF. The complete variable domain, with remaining parts taken from reference TRBV7-9 and TRBJ1-1, reads DTGVSQNPRHKITKRGQNVTFRCDPISEHNRLYWYRQTLGQGPEFLTYFQNEAQLEKSRLLSDRFSAERPKGSFSTLEIQRTEQGDSAMYLCASSRGGWNTEAFFGQGTRLTVV.